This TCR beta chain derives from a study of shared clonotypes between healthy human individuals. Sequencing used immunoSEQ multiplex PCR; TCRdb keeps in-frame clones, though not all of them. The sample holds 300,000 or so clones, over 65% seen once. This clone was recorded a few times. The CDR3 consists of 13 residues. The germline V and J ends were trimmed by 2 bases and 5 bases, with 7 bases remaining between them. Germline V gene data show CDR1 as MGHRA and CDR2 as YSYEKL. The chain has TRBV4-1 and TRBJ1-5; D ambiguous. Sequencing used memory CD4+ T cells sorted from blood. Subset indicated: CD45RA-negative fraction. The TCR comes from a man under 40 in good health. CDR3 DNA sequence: TGCGCCAGCAGCCAATTGAGGGATCAGCCCCAGCATTTT. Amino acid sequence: CASSQLRDQPQHF.